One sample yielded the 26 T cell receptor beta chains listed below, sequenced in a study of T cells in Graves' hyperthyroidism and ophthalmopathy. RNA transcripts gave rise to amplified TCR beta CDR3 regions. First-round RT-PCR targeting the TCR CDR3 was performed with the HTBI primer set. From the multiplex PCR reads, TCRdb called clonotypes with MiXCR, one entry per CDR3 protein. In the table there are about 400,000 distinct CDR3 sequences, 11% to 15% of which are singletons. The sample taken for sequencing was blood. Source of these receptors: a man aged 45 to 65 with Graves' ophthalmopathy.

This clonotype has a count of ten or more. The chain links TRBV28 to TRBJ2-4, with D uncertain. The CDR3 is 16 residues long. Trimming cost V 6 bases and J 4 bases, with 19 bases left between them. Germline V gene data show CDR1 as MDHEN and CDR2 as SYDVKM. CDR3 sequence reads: CASSLYSVGQKNIQYF. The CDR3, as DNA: TGTGCCAGCAGCCTATACTCTGTGGGCCAAAAAAACATTCAGTACTTC.

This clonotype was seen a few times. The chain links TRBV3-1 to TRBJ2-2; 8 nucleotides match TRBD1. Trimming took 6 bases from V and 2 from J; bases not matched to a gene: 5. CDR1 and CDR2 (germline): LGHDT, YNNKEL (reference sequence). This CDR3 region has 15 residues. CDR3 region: CASRTQGVNTGELFF. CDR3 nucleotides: TGTGCCAGCAGAACACAGGGGGTCAACACCGGGGAGCTGTTTTTT. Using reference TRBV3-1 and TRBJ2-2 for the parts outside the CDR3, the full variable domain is DTAVSQTPKYLVTQMGNDKSIKCEQNLGHDTMYWYKQDSKKFLKIMFSYNNKELIINETVPNRFSPKSPDKAHLNLHINSLELGDSAVYFCASRTQGVNTGELFFGEGSRLTVL.

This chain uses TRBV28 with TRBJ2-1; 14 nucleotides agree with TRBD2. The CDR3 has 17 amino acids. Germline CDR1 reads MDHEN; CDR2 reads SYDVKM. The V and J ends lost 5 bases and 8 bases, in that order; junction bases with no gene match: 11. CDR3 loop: CASSICSGLAGGDEQFF. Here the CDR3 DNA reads TGTGCCAGCAGTATCTGCTCCGGACTAGCGGGAGGCGATGAGCAGTTCTTC.

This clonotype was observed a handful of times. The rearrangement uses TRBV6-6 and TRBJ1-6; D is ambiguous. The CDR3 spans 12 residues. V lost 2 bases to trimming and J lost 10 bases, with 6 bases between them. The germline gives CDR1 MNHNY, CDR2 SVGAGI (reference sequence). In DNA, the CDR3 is TGTGCCAGCAGTTACCCGGAGTCACCCCTCCACTTT. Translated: CASSYPESPLHF.

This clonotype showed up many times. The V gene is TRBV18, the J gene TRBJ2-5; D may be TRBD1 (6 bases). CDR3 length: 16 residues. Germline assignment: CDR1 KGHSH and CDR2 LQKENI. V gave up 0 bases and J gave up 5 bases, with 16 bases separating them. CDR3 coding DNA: TGTGCCAGCTCACCACCACGTCTCCCAGGGGTCGAGACCCAGTACTTC. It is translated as CASSPPRLPGVETQYF.

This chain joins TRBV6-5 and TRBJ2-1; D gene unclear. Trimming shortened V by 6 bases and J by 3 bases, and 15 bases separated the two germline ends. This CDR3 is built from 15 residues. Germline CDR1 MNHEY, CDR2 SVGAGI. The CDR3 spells CASRPLGRNYNEQFF. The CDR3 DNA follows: TGTGCCAGCAGACCCCTCGGGCGGAACTACAATGAGCAGTTCTTC.

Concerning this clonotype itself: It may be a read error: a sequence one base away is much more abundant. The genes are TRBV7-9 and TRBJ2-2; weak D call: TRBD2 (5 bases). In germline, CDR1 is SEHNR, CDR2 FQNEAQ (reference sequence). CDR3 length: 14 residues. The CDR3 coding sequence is TGTGCCAGCAGCTTAGGTATCAACACCGGGAAGCTGTTTTTT. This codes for CASSLGINTGKLFF.

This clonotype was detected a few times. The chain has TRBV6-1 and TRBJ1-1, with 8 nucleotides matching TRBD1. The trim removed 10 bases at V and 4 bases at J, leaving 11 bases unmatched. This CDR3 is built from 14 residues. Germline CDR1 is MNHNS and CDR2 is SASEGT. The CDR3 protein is CATIQGASSTEAFF. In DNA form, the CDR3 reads TGTGCCACCATCCAGGGGGCATCGAGCACTGAAGCTTTCTTT.

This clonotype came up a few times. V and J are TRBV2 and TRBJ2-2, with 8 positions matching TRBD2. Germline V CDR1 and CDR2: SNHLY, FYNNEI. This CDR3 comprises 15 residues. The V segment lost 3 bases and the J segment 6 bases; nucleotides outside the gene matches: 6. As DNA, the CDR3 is TGTGCCAGCAGTGATATAGCGGGATTATCCGGGGAGCTGTTTTTT. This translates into CASSDIAGLSGELFF.

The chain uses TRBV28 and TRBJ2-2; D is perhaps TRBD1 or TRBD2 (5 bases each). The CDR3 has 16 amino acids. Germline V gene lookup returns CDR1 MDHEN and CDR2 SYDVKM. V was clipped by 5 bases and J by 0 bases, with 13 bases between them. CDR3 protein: CASSLSGTPNTGELFF. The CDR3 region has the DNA TGTGCCAGCAGTCTCTCCGGGACGCCGAACACCGGGGAGCTGTTTTTT.

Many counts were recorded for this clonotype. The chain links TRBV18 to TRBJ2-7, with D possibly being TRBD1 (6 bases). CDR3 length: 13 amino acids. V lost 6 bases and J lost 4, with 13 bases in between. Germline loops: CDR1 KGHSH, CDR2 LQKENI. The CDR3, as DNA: TGTGCCAGCTCCGCCGGGACAAATTACGAGCAGTACTTC. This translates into CASSAGTNYEQYF.

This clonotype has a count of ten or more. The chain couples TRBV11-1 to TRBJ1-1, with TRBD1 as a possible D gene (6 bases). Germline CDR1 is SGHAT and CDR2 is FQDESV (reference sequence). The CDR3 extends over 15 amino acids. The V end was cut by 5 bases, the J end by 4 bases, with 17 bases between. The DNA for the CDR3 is TGTGCCAGCAGCGCAGTACAGGGACGGGGCACTGAAGCTTTCTTT. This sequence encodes CASSAVQGRGTEAFF.

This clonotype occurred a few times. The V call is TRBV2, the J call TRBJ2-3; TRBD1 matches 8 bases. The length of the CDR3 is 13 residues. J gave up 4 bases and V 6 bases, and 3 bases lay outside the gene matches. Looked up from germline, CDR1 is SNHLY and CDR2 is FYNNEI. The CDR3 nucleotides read TGTGCCAGCAGAGACAGGGGCCCAGATACGCAGTATTTT. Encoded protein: CASRDRGPDTQYF.

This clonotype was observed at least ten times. CDR3 residues: CAWGNGTGVNYGYTF. The CDR3 DNA is TGTGCCTGGGGCAACGGGACAGGCGTTAACTATGGCTACACCTTC. The chain joins TRBV30 to TRBJ1-2; 8 nucleotides line up with TRBD1. This CDR3 has 15 amino acids. CDR1 GTSNPN and CDR2 SVGIG come from the germline V gene (reference sequence). With V trimmed by 5 bases and J by 1 base, 9 bases remained unmatched.

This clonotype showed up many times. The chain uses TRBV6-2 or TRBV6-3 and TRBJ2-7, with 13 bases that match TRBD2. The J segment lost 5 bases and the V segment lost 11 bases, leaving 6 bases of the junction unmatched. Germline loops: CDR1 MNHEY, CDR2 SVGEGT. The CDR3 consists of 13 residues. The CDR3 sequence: CAGGLAGINEQYF. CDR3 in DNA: TGTGCCGGGGGACTAGCGGGAATCAACGAGCAGTACTTC.

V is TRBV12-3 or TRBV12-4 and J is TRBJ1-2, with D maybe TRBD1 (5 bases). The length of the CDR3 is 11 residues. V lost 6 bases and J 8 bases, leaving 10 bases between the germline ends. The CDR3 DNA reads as TGTGCCAGCAGCATCGGGGGAGGCTACACCTTC. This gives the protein CASSIGGGYTF.

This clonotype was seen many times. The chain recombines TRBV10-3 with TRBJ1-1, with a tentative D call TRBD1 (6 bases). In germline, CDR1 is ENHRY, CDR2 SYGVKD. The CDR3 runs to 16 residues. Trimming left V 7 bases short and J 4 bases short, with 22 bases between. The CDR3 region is CAIKGGRGDGGTEAFF. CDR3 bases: TGTGCCATCAAGGGGGGAAGGGGGGATGGCGGCACTGAAGCTTTCTTT.

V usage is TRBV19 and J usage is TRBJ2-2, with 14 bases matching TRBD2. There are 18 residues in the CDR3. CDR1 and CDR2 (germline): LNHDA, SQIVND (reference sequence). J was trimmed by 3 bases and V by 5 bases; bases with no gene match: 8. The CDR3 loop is CASSRTGLAGDHTGELFF. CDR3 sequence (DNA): TGTGCCAGTAGTCGAACGGGACTAGCGGGAGACCACACCGGGGAGCTGTTTTTT.

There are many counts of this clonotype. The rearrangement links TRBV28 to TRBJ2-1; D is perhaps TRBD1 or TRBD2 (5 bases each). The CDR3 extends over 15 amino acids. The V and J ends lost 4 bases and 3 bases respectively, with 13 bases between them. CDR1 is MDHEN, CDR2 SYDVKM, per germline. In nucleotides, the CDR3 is TGTGCCAGCAGTTACCCAAGGGACCGCTACAATGAGCAGTTCTTC. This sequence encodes CASSYPRDRYNEQFF. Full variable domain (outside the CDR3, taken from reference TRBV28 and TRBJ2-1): DVKVTQSSRYLVKRTGEKVFLECVQDMDHENMFWYRQDPGLGLRLIYFSYDVKMKEKGDIPEGYSVSREKKERFSLILESASTNQTSMYLCASSYPRDRYNEQFFGPGTRLTVL.

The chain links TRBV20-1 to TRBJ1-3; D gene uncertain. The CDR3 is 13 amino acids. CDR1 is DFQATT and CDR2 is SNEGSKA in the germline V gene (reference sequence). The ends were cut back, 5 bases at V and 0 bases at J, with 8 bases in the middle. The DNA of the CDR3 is TGCAGTGCTCTCGATAACTCTGGAAACACCATATATTTT. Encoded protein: CSALDNSGNTIYF.

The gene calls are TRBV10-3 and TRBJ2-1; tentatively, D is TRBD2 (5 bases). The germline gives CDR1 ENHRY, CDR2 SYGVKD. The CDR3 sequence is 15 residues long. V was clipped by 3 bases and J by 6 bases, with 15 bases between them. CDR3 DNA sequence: TGTGCCATCAGTGACTCAAGCGGAGACCTCAATGAGCAGTTCTTC. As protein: CAISDSSGDLNEQFF.

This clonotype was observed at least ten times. The CDR3: CASRTGQGGYGYTF. CDR3 nucleotide sequence: TGTGCCAGCAGGACGGGACAGGGTGGCTATGGCTACACCTTC. This sequence joins TRBV6-1 and TRBJ1-2; 9 bases align to TRBD1. The V and J ends lost 6 bases and 4 bases, in that order; junction bases with no gene match: 6. CDR3 length equals 14 residues. The germline V gene has CDR1 MNHNS and CDR2 SASEGT.

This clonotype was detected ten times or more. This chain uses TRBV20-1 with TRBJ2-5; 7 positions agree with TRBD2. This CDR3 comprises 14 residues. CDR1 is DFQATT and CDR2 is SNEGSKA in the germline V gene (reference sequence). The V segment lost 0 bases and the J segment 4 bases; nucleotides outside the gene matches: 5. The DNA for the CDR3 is TGCAGTGCTAGAGATGGGTTAGCGGGAGAGACCCAGTACTTC. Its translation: CSARDGLAGETQYF.

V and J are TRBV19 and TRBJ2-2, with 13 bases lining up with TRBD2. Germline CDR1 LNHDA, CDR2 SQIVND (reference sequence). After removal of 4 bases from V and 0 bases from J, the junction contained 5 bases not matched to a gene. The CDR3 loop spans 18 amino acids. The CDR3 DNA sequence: TGTGCCAGTAGTAATGGGACTAGCGGGGCTTCGAACACCGGGGAGCTGTTTTTT. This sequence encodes CASSNGTSGASNTGELFF.

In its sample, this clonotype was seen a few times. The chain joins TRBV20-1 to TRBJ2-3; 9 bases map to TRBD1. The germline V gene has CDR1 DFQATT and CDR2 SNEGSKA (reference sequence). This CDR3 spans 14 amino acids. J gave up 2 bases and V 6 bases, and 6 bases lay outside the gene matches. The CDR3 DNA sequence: TGCAGTGCCCTCCGGGACAGGGCCACAGATACGCAGTATTTT. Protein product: CSALRDRATDTQYF.

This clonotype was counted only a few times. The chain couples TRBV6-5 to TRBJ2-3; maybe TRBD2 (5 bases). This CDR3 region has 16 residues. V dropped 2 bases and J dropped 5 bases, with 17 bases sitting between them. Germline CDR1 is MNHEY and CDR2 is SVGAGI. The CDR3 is CASSYRAVGWVDTQYF. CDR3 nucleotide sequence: TGTGCCAGCAGTTACAGAGCGGTTGGGTGGGTAGATACGCAGTATTTT.